The following is a TCR beta chain sequence with its context. The source of the sample is a study of blood T cell repertoires in COVID-19. Participants were aged 18 to 89 years, lived in over 20 US areas, and enrolled virtually. Trimming removed 4 bases at V and 1 base at J, with 7 bases between. The CDR3 contains 13 residues. Germline-derived CDR1 and CDR2 are KGHSH and LQKENI. Assay: immunoSEQ multiplex PCR; the TCRdb copy retains only in-frame clones and omits some. This table holds roughly 400,000 clones, roughly 84% found once. This TCR was sampled from a woman aged 18 to 35 who had been exposed to COVID-19. The genes are TRBV18 and TRBJ2-5, with D perhaps TRBD1 (5 bases). The specimen was PBMCs or T cells enriched from blood (not recorded which). The CDR3 is CASSRDSQETQYF. The CDR3 DNA follows: TGTGCCAGCTCACGCGACAGCCAAGAGACCCAGTACTTC. Supplemented by reference TRBV18 and TRBJ2-5, the full variable domain reads NAGVMQNPRHLVRRRGQEARLRCSPMKGHSHVYWYRQLPEEGLKFMVYLQKENIIDESGMPKERFSAEFPKEGPSILRIQQVVRGDSAAYFCASSRDSQETQYFGPGTRLLVL.